These T cell receptor beta chains were read from a single sample in a study of blood T cell repertoires in COVID-19. Clones were sequenced by immunoSEQ multiplex PCR, and TCRdb holds only the in-frame ones, with some missing. The sample yields some 250,000 clones, 70% to 90% seen once. The sample taken for sequencing was PBMCs or T cells enriched from blood (not recorded which). The receptors stem from a woman aged 40-49 years with acute COVID-19. Both conserved end residues are part of each CDR3. D genes are given only for firm matches. Clone sizes are given selectively: once, few, many, or a class where the clone is expanded.

CDR3nt: TGCAGCGTTAGACAGGGCTCCACGAACACTGAAGCTTTCTTT
CDR3aa: CSVRQGSTNTEAFF
j_gene: TRBJ1-1
d_gene: TRBD1
v_gene: TRBV29-1
abundance: once

CDR3nt: TGTGCCAGCAGCAAAGGGGCAGGGGGCACCGGGGAGCTGTTTTTT
CDR3aa: CASSKGAGGTGELFF
j_gene: TRBJ2-2
d_gene: NA
v_gene: TRBV21-1
abundance: few

CDR3nt: TGTGCCAGCAGTTCACAACTAGCGGGAGACTACGAGCAGTACTTC
CDR3aa: CASSSQLAGDYEQYF
j_gene: TRBJ2-7
d_gene: TRBD2
v_gene: TRBV2
abundance: NA

CDR3nt: TGTGCCAGCAGTACAACAGGGCTGAACACCGGGGAGCTGTTTTTT
CDR3aa: CASSTTGLNTGELFF
j_gene: TRBJ2-2
d_gene: NA
v_gene: TRBV6-5
abundance: few

CDR3nt: TGTGCCAGCATACAGTCTAACACAGATACGCAGTATTTT
CDR3aa: CASIQSNTDTQYF
j_gene: TRBJ2-3
d_gene: NA
v_gene: TRBV6-5
abundance: NA

CDR3nt: TGCGCCAGCAGTGAGGGTTGGTTTACTAGCGTTAGGCTCGGGGACAATGAGCAGTTCTTC
CDR3aa: CASSEGWFTSVRLGDNEQFF
j_gene: TRBJ2-1
d_gene: TRBD2
v_gene: TRBV10-2
abundance: NA

CDR3nt: TGTGCCAGCAGCTCCTCGACTAGCGGGAGACGGCAGTTCTTC
CDR3aa: CASSSSTSGRRQFF
j_gene: TRBJ2-1
d_gene: TRBD2
v_gene: TRBV11-3
abundance: NA

CDR3nt: TGTGCCAGCAGCCAGAGTAAGGAGACCCAGTACTTC
CDR3aa: CASSQSKETQYF
j_gene: TRBJ2-5
d_gene: NA
v_gene: TRBV16
abundance: NA

CDR3nt: TGTGCCAGCAGTGAGGCGGGTGAGCAGTTCTTC
CDR3aa: CASSEAGEQFF
j_gene: TRBJ2-1
d_gene: NA
v_gene: TRBV25-1
abundance: NA

CDR3nt: TGTGCCAGTAGTAAGGCAGGCTCCTACGAGCAGTACTTC
CDR3aa: CASSKAGSYEQYF
j_gene: TRBJ2-7
d_gene: NA
v_gene: TRBV19
abundance: NA

CDR3nt: TGTGCCACCAGTACTGCGGGAGGTGATTTCGGGACCCAGTACTTC
CDR3aa: CATSTAGGDFGTQYF
j_gene: TRBJ2-5
d_gene: TRBD2
v_gene: TRBV24-1
abundance: NA

CDR3nt: TGCGCCAGCAGCTTGAATCAGGGGGATGGCTACACCTTC
CDR3aa: CASSLNQGDGYTF
j_gene: TRBJ1-2
d_gene: TRBD1
v_gene: TRBV5-1
abundance: NA

CDR3nt: TGTGCCAGTAAGCAAGGGGCCACCAATCAGCCCCAGCATTTT
CDR3aa: CASKQGATNQPQHF
j_gene: TRBJ1-5
d_gene: NA
v_gene: TRBV19
abundance: NA

CDR3nt: TGTGCCGATATCCGGAACCAGGGGGAGCAGTTCTTC
CDR3aa: CADIRNQGEQFF
j_gene: TRBJ2-1
d_gene: NA
v_gene: TRBV2
abundance: NA

CDR3nt: TGCGCCAGCAGCTTGGGGGGACAGGGCCAGCCCCAGCATTTT
CDR3aa: CASSLGGQGQPQHF
j_gene: TRBJ1-5
d_gene: TRBD1
v_gene: TRBV5-1
abundance: NA

CDR3nt: TGCGCCAGCAGTATGACGACAGGAGAAATTTCACCCCTCCACTTT
CDR3aa: CASSMTTGEISPLHF
j_gene: TRBJ1-6
d_gene: NA
v_gene: TRBV4-1
abundance: NA

CDR3nt: TGTGCCAGCAGTGAACGCGGGGCAAACACCGGGGAGCTGTTTTTT
CDR3aa: CASSERGANTGELFF
j_gene: TRBJ2-2
d_gene: NA
v_gene: TRBV6-1
abundance: once

CDR3nt: TGTGCCATCAGTGGCGGGAGAACTGGGGCCAACGTCCTGACTTTC
CDR3aa: CAISGGRTGANVLTF
j_gene: TRBJ2-6
d_gene: TRBD2
v_gene: TRBV10-3
abundance: NA

CDR3nt: TGTGCCAGTAGTACCCAGCGGGAGTTGGGCAATGAGCAGTTCTTC
CDR3aa: CASSTQRELGNEQFF
j_gene: TRBJ2-1
d_gene: TRBD2
v_gene: TRBV19
abundance: NA

CDR3nt: TGTGCCAGCAGTTACCTGACTAGCTCCTACGAGCAGTACTTC
CDR3aa: CASSYLTSSYEQYF
j_gene: TRBJ2-7
d_gene: NA
v_gene: TRBV6-5
abundance: NA

CDR3nt: TGTGCCAGCAGCTCTACTAGCGGGAGTACCGGGGAGCTGTTTTTT
CDR3aa: CASSSTSGSTGELFF
j_gene: TRBJ2-2
d_gene: TRBD2
v_gene: TRBV7-2
abundance: NA

CDR3nt: TGTGCCAGCTCGGCACTAGCGGAACCTAGCTCCTACAATGAGCAGTTCTTC
CDR3aa: CASSALAEPSSYNEQFF
j_gene: TRBJ2-1
d_gene: TRBD2
v_gene: TRBV18
abundance: NA

CDR3nt: TGTGCCAGCAGCCCCGGTGGTAGGGGATTAGGTGGGGAAAAACTGTTTTTT
CDR3aa: CASSPGGRGLGGEKLFF
j_gene: TRBJ1-4
d_gene: NA
v_gene: TRBV11-2
abundance: NA

CDR3nt: TGTGCCAGCAGCTTAGTCCGCACCGGGGAGCTGTTTTTT
CDR3aa: CASSLVRTGELFF
j_gene: TRBJ2-2
d_gene: NA
v_gene: TRBV11-2
abundance: NA

CDR3nt: TGCGCCAGCAGCCAGGGACAGGGGGCGCGAGGTGAGACCCAGTACTTC
CDR3aa: CASSQGQGARGETQYF
j_gene: TRBJ2-5
d_gene: TRBD1
v_gene: TRBV4-1
abundance: NA

CDR3nt: TGTGCCAGCAGACACAGGGACGCCGAGGACTACACCTTC
CDR3aa: CASRHRDAEDYTF
j_gene: TRBJ1-2
d_gene: NA
v_gene: TRBV6-5
abundance: NA

CDR3nt: TGTGCCAGCAGCTCCGGGACTTATCGGGACATTCAGTACTTC
CDR3aa: CASSSGTYRDIQYF
j_gene: TRBJ2-4
d_gene: NA
v_gene: TRBV7-3
abundance: NA

CDR3nt: TGTGCCAGCAGACCCCTTGGTGGGAGGGACACAGATACGCAGTATTTT
CDR3aa: CASRPLGGRDTDTQYF
j_gene: TRBJ2-3
d_gene: TRBD2
v_gene: TRBV11-3
abundance: NA

CDR3nt: TGTGCCAGCAGTTCAAGCACCCAGCGGCAGTTCTTC
CDR3aa: CASSSSTQRQFF
j_gene: TRBJ2-1
d_gene: NA
v_gene: TRBV3-1/TRBV3-2
abundance: NA

CDR3nt: TGTGCCAGCAGCCTAACGACAGGGGAAGGAAACACCATATATTTT
CDR3aa: CASSLTTGEGNTIYF
j_gene: TRBJ1-3
d_gene: TRBD1
v_gene: TRBV5-6
abundance: NA

CDR3nt: TGTGCCAGCAGCTTATTAAGGGACTTGGGCCAAAAGACCCAGTACTTC
CDR3aa: CASSLLRDLGQKTQYF
j_gene: TRBJ2-5
d_gene: NA
v_gene: TRBV13
abundance: NA

CDR3nt: TGTGCCAGCAGTGACTCCAGGGTTTTGTACACCTTC
CDR3aa: CASSDSRVLYTF
j_gene: TRBJ1-2
d_gene: NA
v_gene: TRBV6-5
abundance: NA

CDR3nt: TGCAGCGTAGGCGGGGGGCGGGATAGTCCGAACACCGGGGAGCTGTTTTTT
CDR3aa: CSVGGGRDSPNTGELFF
j_gene: TRBJ2-2
d_gene: TRBD2
v_gene: TRBV29-1
abundance: NA

CDR3nt: TGTGCCAGCAGCCAAGAGGCAGATTTTAGCAATCAGCCCCAGCATTTT
CDR3aa: CASSQEADFSNQPQHF
j_gene: TRBJ1-5
d_gene: NA
v_gene: TRBV3-1/TRBV3-2
abundance: NA

CDR3nt: TGTGCCAGCAGGTTCCGCCCTGGACAGGGGCCAGATACGCAGTATTTT
CDR3aa: CASRFRPGQGPDTQYF
j_gene: TRBJ2-3
d_gene: TRBD1
v_gene: TRBV7-2
abundance: few

CDR3nt: TGCGCCAGCAGCTTGGACAGCTTGCTTCGAAACACCATATATTTT
CDR3aa: CASSLDSLLRNTIYF
j_gene: TRBJ1-3
d_gene: NA
v_gene: TRBV5-1
abundance: NA

CDR3nt: TGTGCCAGCAGCATTCCGCTAGCGGGAAACGACTACGAGCAGTACTTC
CDR3aa: CASSIPLAGNDYEQYF
j_gene: TRBJ2-7
d_gene: TRBD2
v_gene: TRBV5-4
abundance: once

CDR3nt: TGTGCCAGCAGCTTAGTGGGGCCTAACACCGGGGAGCTGTTTTTT
CDR3aa: CASSLVGPNTGELFF
j_gene: TRBJ2-2
d_gene: NA
v_gene: TRBV11-2
abundance: NA

CDR3nt: TGTGCCAGCAGCTTAGAGGTTAGTGGGAGGGCCCTCTATGAGCAGTTCTTC
CDR3aa: CASSLEVSGRALYEQFF
j_gene: TRBJ2-1
d_gene: TRBD2
v_gene: TRBV11-2
abundance: NA

CDR3nt: TGTGCCAGCAGTTTGCCCTGGTCGAGCTCCACAGATACGCAGTATTTT
CDR3aa: CASSLPWSSSTDTQYF
j_gene: TRBJ2-3
d_gene: NA
v_gene: TRBV28
abundance: NA

CDR3nt: TGTGCCAGCAGTGAAACGGAGTGGTCAGGGGGTGTCTTC
CDR3aa: CASSETEWSGGVF
j_gene: TRBJ2-7
d_gene: TRBD1
v_gene: TRBV6-1
abundance: few

CDR3nt: TGTGCCAGTAGTAAAGCGGGAGGCTACGAGCAGTACTTC
CDR3aa: CASSKAGGYEQYF
j_gene: TRBJ2-7
d_gene: TRBD2
v_gene: TRBV19
abundance: few